The 25 T cell receptor beta chains reported below all come from one sample, sequenced in a study of shared clonotypes between healthy human individuals. Only in-frame clones appear in the TCRdb table, and some are missing; sequencing was by immunoSEQ multiplex PCR. In the table there are about 820,000 clones, roughly 92% of which are singletons. In the naive CD8 group, cells lacked CD45RO and were positively selected for CCR7, so terminally differentiated effector memory CD45RA+ cells were left out. Sample: naive CD8+ T cells sorted from blood. These receptors all come from a man aged 25 to 45 in good health.

Comments on this clone: This specimen includes other DNA sequences encoding the same CDR3. The V and J genes are TRBV11-2 and TRBJ2-7, with D perhaps assigned TRBD1 or TRBD2 (5 bases each). The length of the CDR3 is 14 residues. V was pared by 3 bases and J by 4 bases, with 13 bases between. Germline lookup yields CDR1 SGHAT and CDR2 FQNNGV. CDR3 loop: CASSLSGTGYEQYF. In DNA, the CDR3 is TGTGCCAGCAGCTTGTCTGGGACGGGGTACGAGCAGTACTTC.

The chain combines TRBV30 with TRBJ2-3; the D gene could be TRBD1 or TRBD2 (6 bases each). Looked up from germline, CDR1 is GTSNPN and CDR2 is SVGIG (reference sequence). Trimming took 3 bases from V and 1 from J, leaving 20 bases between them. CDR3 length: 17 residues. The CDR3 protein is CAWRARGVGFRTDTQYF. CDR3 bases: TGTGCCTGGAGGGCTAGGGGGGTGGGATTCCGCACAGATACGCAGTATTTT.

The gene calls are TRBV10-1 and TRBJ2-7; weak D call: TRBD2 (6 bases). Germline assignment: CDR1 WNHNN and CDR2 SYGVQD (reference sequence). The CDR3 is 15 amino acids. Trimming shortened V by 5 bases and J by 3 bases, and 17 bases separated the two germline ends. The DNA for the CDR3 is TGCGCCAGCAGTAAAGGGACTTTCGAGCACTACGAGCAGTACTTC. Residues: CASSKGTFEHYEQYF.

The rearrangement joins TRBV7-9 to TRBJ1-4, with 8 nucleotides matching TRBD1. V was pared by 5 bases and J by 8 bases, with 13 bases of the junction left unmatched. The germline CDR1 and CDR2 sequences are SEHNR and FQNEAQ (reference sequence). The CDR3 loop spans 16 amino acids. This chain's CDR3 is CASSSVRGLSYEKLFF. DNA for the CDR3: TGTGCCAGCAGCAGCGTCAGGGGGCTGTCGTACGAAAAACTGTTTTTT.

V and J are TRBV6-1 and TRBJ2-7; 8 bases fit TRBD1. This CDR3 is built from 15 residues. Germline CDR1 MNHNS, CDR2 SASEGT. V shed 2 bases, J shed 2 bases, and the junction held 5 bases outside the gene matches. The CDR3 sequence: CASSELVQGAYEQYF. CDR3 nucleotide sequence: TGTGCCAGCAGTGAATTAGTACAGGGGGCCTACGAGCAGTACTTC.

This chain uses TRBV9 with TRBJ1-3, with D maybe TRBD1 (5 bases). Germline assignment: CDR1 SGDLS and CDR2 YYNGEE. This CDR3 has 16 residues. V lost 4 bases, J lost 0 bases, and 14 bases lay in between. CDR3 in DNA: TGTGCCAGCAGCCCCCTCGGGGACTTCTCTGGAAACACCATATATTTT. Amino acid sequence: CASSPLGDFSGNTIYF.

Comments on this clone: Other DNA sequences from this sample encode an identical CDR3 as well. The chain combines TRBV19 with TRBJ2-1, with 10 nucleotides matching TRBD2. With V trimmed by 5 bases and J by 1 base, 2 bases remained unmatched. Germline CDR1 LNHDA, CDR2 SQIVND (reference sequence). This CDR3 spans 15 amino acids. This CDR3 is CASSRTSGSYNEQFF. CDR3 nucleotide sequence: TGTGCCAGTAGTCGGACTAGCGGTTCCTACAATGAGCAGTTCTTC.

This clone appeared once. V is TRBV6-1 and J is TRBJ2-7; D may be TRBD1 or TRBD2 (6 bases each). V lost 3 bases and J lost 4, with 13 bases in between. The CDR3 contains 14 residues. Germline V gene sequence: CDR1 MNHNS, CDR2 SASEGT. The CDR3 region has the DNA TGTGCCAGCAGTGATTGGGGGGCGGGATACGAGCAGTACTTC. Residues: CASSDWGAGYEQYF.

The genes are TRBV5-1 and TRBJ2-1; D is perhaps TRBD2 (5 bases). Trimming stripped 2 bases from V and 0 bases from J, with 9 bases between. The CDR3 has 15 amino acids. CDR1 is SGHRS, CDR2 YFSETQ, per germline. This CDR3 reads CASSLAEPSYNEQFF. The CDR3 coding sequence is TGCGCCAGCAGCTTAGCGGAACCCTCCTACAATGAGCAGTTCTTC.

As to this clone: Other DNA sequences in this sample translate to the same CDR3. The chain links TRBV11-1 to TRBJ2-7; D not resolved. V gave up 6 bases and J gave up 3 bases, with 9 bases separating them. The germline CDR1 and CDR2 sequences are SGHAT and FQDESV (reference sequence). The CDR3 length is 12 residues. CDR3: CASSPRNYEQYF. The DNA for the CDR3 is TGTGCCAGCAGTCCAAGAAACTACGAGCAGTACTTC.

This chain joins TRBV14 and TRBJ2-1; D unclear. Germline V gives CDR1 SGHDN, CDR2 FVKESK. The CDR3 covers 14 residues. With 4 bases removed from V and 4 bases from J, the gap between germline ends came to 11 bases. The CDR3 loop reads CASSRRASYNEQFF. The CDR3, as DNA: TGTGCCAGCAGCCGCCGGGCTTCGTACAATGAGCAGTTCTTC.

The chain carries TRBV4-1 and TRBJ1-3, with unresolved D. CDR3 length equals 19 residues. The germline gives CDR1 MGHRA, CDR2 YSYEKL. Trimming cost V 0 bases and J 0 bases, with 18 bases left between them. The CDR3 DNA sequence: TGCGCCAGCAGCCAAGATCCTTTGGGCGGACTGGACTCTGGAAACACCATATATTTT. This encodes CASSQDPLGGLDSGNTIYF.

V gene TRBV6-4 combines with J gene TRBJ2-1, with a weak D call TRBD1 (6 bases). Germline values: CDR1 MRHNA, CDR2 SNTAGT. The germline V and J ends were trimmed by 6 bases and 6 bases, with 15 bases remaining between them. This CDR3 contains 14 residues. This chain's CDR3 is CASRRTVASNEQFF. DNA of the CDR3: TGTGCCAGCAGGAGGACAGTTGCTTCCAATGAGCAGTTCTTC.

This chain connects TRBV6-1 to TRBJ2-7; 9 nucleotides line up with TRBD2. The CDR3 is 14 amino acids. Germline V gene data show CDR1 as MNHNS and CDR2 as SASEGT. V was pared by 7 bases and J by 0 bases, with 4 bases of the junction left unmatched. The CDR3 loop is CASTKAGGSYEQYF. DNA for the CDR3: TGTGCCAGCACTAAAGCGGGGGGCTCCTACGAGCAGTACTTC.

Note on this clone: The sample carries other DNA sequences with the same CDR3. The chain recombines TRBV20-1 with TRBJ2-7; D remains unclear. The germline gives CDR1 DFQATT, CDR2 SNEGSKA (reference sequence). The CDR3 consists of 10 residues. Trimming left V 6 bases short and J 2 bases short, with 5 bases between. CDR3: CSAQTYEQYF. CDR3 nucleotides: TGCAGTGCCCAGACCTACGAGCAGTACTTC.

V is TRBV15 and J is TRBJ2-6; D is perhaps TRBD1 or TRBD2 (5 bases each). Germline CDR1 LNHNV, CDR2 YYDKDF (reference sequence). The ends were cut back, 6 bases at V and 4 bases at J, with 25 bases in the middle. This CDR3 is built from 19 residues. CDR3 region: CATRPPGALARAGANVLTF. CDR3 DNA: TGTGCCACCAGGCCCCCCGGGGCCCTCGCCAGGGCCGGGGCCAACGTCCTGACTTTC.

The chain recombines TRBV15 with TRBJ2-2; D is perhaps TRBD1 (5 bases). CDR3 size: 15 residues. Germline values: CDR1 LNHNV, CDR2 YYDKDF (reference sequence). The germline V and J ends were trimmed by 1 base and 8 bases, with 14 bases remaining between them. The CDR3 reads CATSRGGLVAGELFF. In DNA form, the CDR3 reads TGTGCCACCAGCAGAGGGGGCCTGGTAGCTGGGGAGCTGTTTTTT.

For the CDR3, the DNA is TGTGCCAGCAGCGAAGGGACAGGTCAAGAGACCCAGTACTTC. Translated: CASSEGTGQETQYF. The chain is built from TRBV5-6 and TRBJ2-5, with 8 nucleotides matching TRBD1. With V trimmed by 4 bases and J by 2 bases, 4 bases remained unmatched. The CDR3 extends over 14 amino acids. The germline CDR1 and CDR2 sequences are SGHDT and YYEEEE.

The rearrangement joins TRBV5-6 to TRBJ2-1; 11 bases fit TRBD2. CDR3 length: 16 residues. Trimming cost V 3 bases and J 1 base; bases outside gene matches: 3. CDR1 SGHDT and CDR2 YYEEEE come from the germline V gene. As DNA, the CDR3 is TGTGCCAGCAGCTGGGGACTAGCGGAATCCTACAATGAGCAGTTCTTC. This codes for CASSWGLAESYNEQFF.

This chain joins TRBV6-5 and TRBJ1-2; weak D call: TRBD1 (5 bases). Germline values: CDR1 MNHEY, CDR2 SVGAGI. Trimming cost V 7 bases and J 0 bases, with 15 bases left between them. The CDR3 runs 15 residues. Here the CDR3 reads CASIKRGGTNYGYTF. Here the CDR3 DNA reads TGTGCCAGCATCAAAAGGGGTGGCACTAACTATGGCTACACCTTC.

The V call is TRBV27, the J call TRBJ2-3, with TRBD1 matching 8 bases. Germline trimming cut 2 bases from V and 6 bases from J; bases unmatched to any gene: 7. The CDR3 spans 15 residues. CDR1 and CDR2 (germline): MNHEY, SMNVEV (reference sequence). CDR3 bases: TGTGCCAGCAGTTTACTCGGGACAGGTCATGATACGCAGTATTTT. Translation: CASSLLGTGHDTQYF.

The chain employs TRBV28 and TRBJ1-4, with 9 bases that match TRBD1. The V gene end was trimmed by 7 bases and the J gene end by 8 bases; junction bases not matched to a gene: 8. Germline lookup yields CDR1 MDHEN and CDR2 SYDVKM. The CDR3 consists of 14 residues. The CDR3 DNA reads as TGTGCCAGCACCTGGGGACAGGGTTTCGAAAAACTGTTTTTT. Amino acid sequence: CASTWGQGFEKLFF.

The chain has TRBV13 and TRBJ2-7; perhaps TRBD1 as D (6 bases). The V end was cut by 5 bases, the J end by 2 bases, with 16 bases between. CDR1 and CDR2 from the germline V gene are PRHDT and FYEKMQ (reference sequence). This CDR3 is 15 amino acids long. CDR3 nucleotides: TGTGCCAGCAGCCGACCTAGAGGGGACACCTACGAGCAGTACTTC. Translation: CASSRPRGDTYEQYF.

The chain has TRBV28 and TRBJ2-1; no clear D. Germline CDR1 reads MDHEN; CDR2 reads SYDVKM. Trimming pared 6 bases from V and 6 bases from J, leaving 9 bases between. The CDR3 is 12 amino acids. CDR3 DNA sequence: TGTGCCAGCAGCCGACATACCAATGAGCAGTTCTTC. Encoded protein: CASSRHTNEQFF. The full variable domain, rest sourced from reference TRBV28 and TRBJ2-1, is DVKVTQSSRYLVKRTGEKVFLECVQDMDHENMFWYRQDPGLGLRLIYFSYDVKMKEKGDIPEGYSVSREKKERFSLILESASTNQTSMYLCASSRHTNEQFFGPGTRLTVL.

This sequence joins TRBV27 and TRBJ2-5; TRBD2 matches 9 bases. The CDR3 sequence is 15 residues long. Unmatched junction bases numbered 7, after V lost 3 bases and J lost 5 bases. The V gene's germline CDR1 is MNHEY and CDR2 SMNVEV (reference sequence). This CDR3 is CASSLSGRLGETQYF. The CDR3 nucleotides are TGTGCCAGCAGTTTGAGCGGGAGGTTAGGTGAGACCCAGTACTTC.